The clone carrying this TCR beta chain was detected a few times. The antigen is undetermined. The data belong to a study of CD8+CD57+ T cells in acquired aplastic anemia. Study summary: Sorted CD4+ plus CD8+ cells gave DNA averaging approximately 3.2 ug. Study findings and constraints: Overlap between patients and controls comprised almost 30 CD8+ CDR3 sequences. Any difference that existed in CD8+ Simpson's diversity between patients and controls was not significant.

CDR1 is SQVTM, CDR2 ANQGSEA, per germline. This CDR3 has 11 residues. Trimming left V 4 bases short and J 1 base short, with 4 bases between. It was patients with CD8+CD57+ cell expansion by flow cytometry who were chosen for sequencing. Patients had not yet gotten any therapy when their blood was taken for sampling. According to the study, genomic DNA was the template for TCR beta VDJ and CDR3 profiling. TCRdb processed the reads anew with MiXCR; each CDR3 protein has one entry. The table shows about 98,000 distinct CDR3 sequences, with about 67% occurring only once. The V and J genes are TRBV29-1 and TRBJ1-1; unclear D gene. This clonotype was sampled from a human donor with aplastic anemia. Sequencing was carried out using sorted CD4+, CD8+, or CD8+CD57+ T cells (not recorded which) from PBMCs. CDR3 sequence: CSVGANTEAFF. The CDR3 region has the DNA TGCAGCGTTGGGGCGAACACTGAAGCTTTCTTT.